This T cell receptor (beta chain) was captured in a study of T cells in Graves' hyperthyroidism and ophthalmopathy (dated by TCRdb to about 2019). Turning to the overall study: Peripheral blood was collected at initial diagnosis, before any treatment. In about 6 Graves' hyperthyroidism patients, the study also compared T-cell repertoires from thyroid tissue with T-cell repertoires from blood. A discovery cohort of fewer than 110 patients, about 40 with Graves' ophthalmopathy and about 60 with stable Graves' hyperthyroidism, was used to find distinguishing TCR V-J signatures. Once sampling was done, hyperthyroidism patients were given methimazole at a starting dose of 30 mg daily, whereas ophthalmopathy patients were given high-dose intravenous methylprednisolone. The 95 to 100 discovery patients were randomly divided into training and test sets at a 7:3 ratio. According to the paper, TCR Vbeta CDR3 sequencing was carried out on roughly 130 peripheral blood samples, which came from more than 40 ophthalmopathy, some 73 hyperthyroidism and approximately 17 progressor patients. An independent validation cohort of 18 to 20 hyperthyroidism patients and more than 15 patients who later progressed to ophthalmopathy tested prospective prediction of ophthalmopathy.

Graves' hyperthyroidism was defined as stable when no progression to ophthalmopathy occurred over 18 months of follow-up. Hyperthyroidism patients were newly diagnosed, had a disease duration of under 2 months, and were aged 18 to 65 years. Any patient with an uncontrolled infection, another autoimmune disease, pregnancy or lactation was excluded. Clinical symptoms, serum thyroxine and TRAb, thyroid ultrasound, and orbital computed tomography formed the basis for the diagnoses. Ficoll-Paque density gradient centrifugation was used to isolate PBMCs from about 9.4 ml of fresh peripheral blood. Total RNA was extracted using Trizol reagent, and RNA quality was assessed on an Agilent 2100 Bioanalyzer. At the junction V is shortened by 3 bases and J by 0 bases, with 6 bases in between. The CDR3 has 13 amino acids, counting the end cysteine and phenylalanine. CDR3 DNA only is kept here, 39 bases in frame from base 1.

General conclusions and limits of the study: A model built on a 13 V-J signature distinguished ophthalmopathy from stable hyperthyroidism, reaching 85% to 90% sensitivity and about 81% specificity in cross-validation and 80%/75% in testing. Most expanded thyroid clonotypes (frequency above 0.001) were also detected in blood, suggesting blood repertoires may reflect thyroid immune responses. During validation, the model predicted progression to ophthalmopathy a median of approximately 7 months ahead of onset, with roughly 65% sensitivity and 72% to 80% specificity. Sample size was not statistically predetermined, and blinding of investigators to group allocation was not performed.

This clonotype was counted many times. Its antigen target is currently unknown. Qualities for individual bases were not recorded, and no much larger clone is one base off. Amplification of TCR beta CDR3 regions was carried out from RNA transcripts. For the first round of RT-PCR on the TCR CDR3, the HTBI primer set was used together with the Qiagen OneStep RT-PCR kit. The libraries were constructed in a second round of multiplex PCR and then size-selected and purified. Libraries were sequenced paired-end with 100 bp reads on an Illumina HiSeq2000. The study's processing was this. SOAPnuke was used to process the raw data, throwing out any read that contained adapters or uncalled bases, had a mean Phred below 15, or lacked an exact constant-primer or identifier match. High-quality paired reads were merged using COPE v1.2.5, and each unique nucleotide sequence was defined as a clonotype. MiTCR v1.1 was used to align clonotypes to the IMGT TRBV, TRBD and TRBJ reference segments. The analysis included only V-J combinations with a frequency above 0.0001, which together covered 99% to 99.2% of the repertoires. A TCS score was defined as the ratio of F50 (clonal expansion) to E x V (chaos), with BLOSUM62-based TCRdist applied between CDR3 peptides within each V-J. Welch's t-statistics and random forest reduced 450 to 600 V-J features to around 14, which were used in a naive Bayes classifier (R e1071). TCRdb took the public reads, trimmed them with fastp at Q25, ran MiXCR for clone calling and kept in-frame beta chains. Rows are combined by CDR3 protein, so each entry shows the most common genes and DNA. TCRdb assigned the V and J calls; the authors' analysis was not used. For this sample there are over 150,000 distinct CDR3 sequences; around a sixth appear just once. The leading ten clones occupy 53% of the sample.

Sequenced sample: blood. The receptor's source is a woman aged 45-65 years with Graves' hyperthyroidism. The chain employs TRBV12-3 or TRBV12-4 and TRBJ2-7, with a tentative D call of TRBD1 or TRBD2, each matching 5 bases. Here is the DNA: TGTGCCAGCAGTTTGGGGGACTCCTACGAGCAGTACTTC. Its product reads: CASSLGDSYEQYF.